What follows is one T cell receptor beta chain and its context. Its specific antigen is unknown. There are no base qualities to consult, and no much larger clone falls within one base. In light of the paper, this sample's time point label describes: individuals recovered from natural SARS-CoV-2 infection. This sample was taken from a study of Ad26.COV2.S vaccination and SARS-CoV-2 variants (dated by TCRdb to the early 2020s). Broadly, across the study: Sequencing of the TCRbeta repertoire served to evaluate the specificity and breadth of SARS-CoV-2-reactive T cell receptors following Ad26.COV2.S vaccination. A total of about 30 samples were included in the TCR-sequenced set, comprising roughly 20 Ad26.COV2.S vaccine recipients, 5 placebo recipients and 8 SARS-CoV-2 convalescent individuals. Findings and caveats that apply to the study as a whole: According to the authors, total T cell responses may have been underestimated by the TCR breadth and depth analyses. Compared with placebo recipients, Ad26.COV2.S recipients showed higher spike-specific TCR breadth (P = 0.0014). After vaccination, spike-specific CD8+ and CD4+ T cell responses were reported to show substantial breadth. Non-spike TCR breadth was comparable between vaccine and placebo recipients, consistent with the vaccine containing only spike.

The immunoSEQ Assay was the method used to sequence TCRbeta CDR3 regions. After extraction, genomic DNA underwent amplification by bias-controlled multiplex PCR, followed by high-throughput sequencing. The original pipeline was this. To quantify the absolute abundance of each unique TCRbeta CDR3 region, sequences were collapsed and filtered. T cell fraction was estimated by normalizing TCRbeta template counts to usable DNA, which was measured by amplifying reference genes present in all nucleated cells. Repertoire TCRs were annotated as SARS-CoV-2-specific when V gene, CDR3 amino acid sequence and J gene were exactly matched to a known reactive TCR set. MIRA supplied the reference SARS-CoV-2 TCR set, which was filtered for enrichment in COVID-19-positive ImmuneCODE repertoires so that public or cross-reactive TCRs were removed. Drawing on the MIRA antigens, annotated TCRs were analysed further at the level of specific ORF or position within ORF. Depth was the summed frequency of annotated unique rearrangements, while breadth was defined as annotated unique rearrangements over total unique productive rearrangements. Two-sided Wilcoxon rank-sum tests were applied when comparing TCR breadth between groups. The source is immuneACCESS, and TCRdb retained only in-frame sequences with V and J called. Part of the clones is not carried over; for the studies checked, unresolved V genes explain less than half of this, and the remainder is unexplained. The V and J calls and the clone size are those of that table, but D and trimming were determined from the DNA. The sample contains about 180,000 clones, roughly nine tenths of them found a single time. The leading ten clones occupy 5.9% of the sample.

This TCR came from a human donor who had recovered from COVID-19. Sequenced material: peripheral blood, taken after recovery from COVID-19.

The CDR3 is CASTSWAFEWEQYF. The bases are TGTGCCAGCACCTCCTGGGCCTTCGAATGGGAGCAGTACTTC. The chain is encoded by TRBV7-9 joined to TRBJ2-7, with no confidently assigned D gene. Taken from cysteine to phenylalanine, the CDR3 has 14 residues. The read is trimmed to its CDR3 DNA, 42 bases read in frame from base 1. CDR1 and CDR2 are drawn from the germline V gene (reference sequence): SEHNR, FQNEAQ. V was cut back by 7 bases and J by 7 bases, leaving a gap of 20 bases between them.